The 9 T cell receptor beta chains listed next were all sequenced from one sample in a study of cytomegalovirus exposure and HLA in healthy donors. This PCR relied on a set of 60 Vbeta primers and 13 Jbeta primers. Sequenced by immunoSEQ multiplex PCR; TCRdb stores in-frame clones only, minus some. Of about 100,000 clones in the sample, approximately 81% were seen once. Sequencing input: PBMCs. These receptors all come from a male donor in good health and CMV-seropositive.

The chain uses TRBV30 and TRBJ1-6; no firm D call. The CDR3 consists of 11 residues. V lost 0 bases to trimming and J lost 10 bases, with 4 bases between them. The germline CDR1 and CDR2 sequences are GTSNPN and SVGIG (reference sequence). CDR3: CAWSVASPLHF. The CDR3 bases are TGTGCCTGGAGTGTAGCCTCACCCCTCCACTTT. The entire variable domain, with the rest obtained from reference TRBV30 and TRBJ1-6, is as follows: SQTIHQWPATLVQPVGSPLSLECTVEGTSNPNLYWYRQAAGRGLQLLFYSVGIGQISSEVPQNLSASRPQDRQFILSSKKLLLSDSGFYLCAWSVASPLHFGNGTRLTVT.

The CDR3 region has the DNA TGCGCCAGCAGCCAAGATCAGGGGACCTACGAGCAGTACTTC. It encodes CASSQDQGTYEQYF. The V call is TRBV4-3, the J call TRBJ2-7; D possibly corresponds to TRBD1 (6 bases). The CDR3 runs 14 residues. Germline lookup yields CDR1 LGHNA and CDR2 YSLEER. V was cut by 0 bases and J by 2 bases, with 8 bases left in between.

The V and J genes are TRBV7-6 and TRBJ1-6; D is unresolved. CDR1 and CDR2 from the germline V gene are SGHVS and FNYEAQ. The CDR3 contains 17 residues. Deletions cut 1 base from V and 7 bases from J, with 17 bases between. The CDR3 here is CASSLDPRDEWNSPLHF. The CDR3 DNA follows: TGTGCCAGCAGCTTAGATCCACGCGATGAGTGGAATTCACCCCTCCACTTT.

J is TRBJ1-2 and V is TRBV13; possible D gene TRBD1, 5 bases. The CDR3 extends over 15 amino acids. V lost 5 bases and J 8 bases, leaving 21 bases between the germline ends. CDR1 is PRHDT, CDR2 FYEKMQ, per germline (reference sequence). CDR3 protein: CASSPAGTDWVGYTF. In DNA form, the CDR3 reads TGTGCCAGCAGCCCGGCGGGGACTGACTGGGTCGGCTACACCTTC.

This clone was observed a few times. This chain connects TRBV5-8 to TRBJ1-1; possible D gene TRBD1, 5 bases. The V gene lost 0 bases and the J gene lost 12 bases, with 12 bases spanning the gap. Germline values: CDR1 SGHTS, CDR2 YDEGEE. This CDR3 is 12 amino acids long. CDR3: CASSLVTGESFF. CDR3 nucleotide sequence: TGTGCCAGCAGCTTGGTAACGGGGGAGTCTTTCTTT.

The chain joins TRBV19 to TRBJ2-7; tentative D call: TRBD1 (6 bases). Trimming took 6 bases from V and 0 from J, leaving 15 bases between them. Germline V lookup: CDR1 LNHDA, CDR2 SQIVND (reference sequence). CDR3 length: 15 amino acids. The CDR3 loop reads CASRPSVGASYEQYF. In nucleotides, the CDR3 is TGTGCCAGTAGGCCCAGCGTGGGGGCCTCCTACGAGCAGTACTTC.

The rearrangement joins TRBV5-1 to TRBJ1-1; D not resolved. The CDR3 has 15 residues. Germline CDR1 is SGHRS and CDR2 is YFSETQ. Trimming took off 2 bases at V and 7 bases at J, with 18 bases between the two ends. The CDR3: CASSFLRVGSDEAFF. CDR3 DNA: TGCGCCAGCAGCTTTTTGAGGGTCGGGTCCGATGAAGCTTTCTTT.

The table lists this clone with a few counts. The V call is TRBV30, the J call TRBJ1-1; D ambiguous. The germline V gene has CDR1 GTSNPN and CDR2 SVGIG (reference sequence). The CDR3 spans 12 residues. The ends were cut back, 2 bases at V and 4 bases at J, with 8 bases in the middle. The CDR3 loop reads CAWSREITEAFF. DNA of the CDR3: TGTGCCTGGAGTCGGGAGATCACTGAAGCTTTCTTT.

The chain is built from TRBV30 and TRBJ2-7; 9 bases fit TRBD1. The CDR3 is made up of 14 amino acids. CDR1 is GTSNPN and CDR2 is SVGIG in the germline V gene (reference sequence). Trimming cost V 4 bases and J 2 bases; bases outside gene matches: 6. This CDR3 reads CAWNLDRGTYEQYF. CDR3 bases: TGTGCCTGGAATCTCGACAGGGGGACCTACGAGCAGTACTTC. Looking up the rest from reference TRBV30 and TRBJ2-7 gives the full variable domain: SQTIHQWPATLVQPVGSPLSLECTVEGTSNPNLYWYRQAAGRGLQLLFYSVGIGQISSEVPQNLSASRPQDRQFILSSKKLLLSDSGFYLCAWNLDRGTYEQYFGPGTRLTVT.